This paragraph reports one T cell receptor (beta chain). What it recognizes is unknown. The data belong to a study of shared clonotypes between healthy human individuals. As for the study in general: CD4 naive and CD4 memory each took three plates per donor, while CD8 naive took two and CD8 memory one. Broader study findings: Generally, estimated richness proved larger in naive subsets than it did in memory subsets.

The germline CDR1 and CDR2 sequences are SGHDN and FVKESK. V lost 3 bases and J 6 bases, leaving 8 bases between the germline ends. This CDR3 spans 13 amino acids. Naive CD8 cells lacked CD45RO, underwent positive selection for CCR7 and left out terminally differentiated effector memory CD45RA+ cells. On sorted subsets, replicate PCRs used 200 to 250 ng DNA, or about 30,000 T cell genomes. Libraries were prepared by immunoSEQ multiplex PCR; TCRdb keeps only in-frame clonotypes and omits some of them. The table has roughly 2,000,000 clones, around 93% seen once; the top ten hold roughly 1.7%. The receptor's source is a man younger than 35 in good health. Some clones in this sample may be carry-over from other donors' samples. Sequencing was carried out using naive CD8+ T cells from PBMCs. J is TRBJ2-2 and V is TRBV14, with a weak D call TRBD2 (5 bases). The CDR3 spells CASSHPGAGELFF. The DNA for the CDR3 is TGTGCCAGCAGCCACCCCGGGGCCGGGGAGCTGTTTTTT.